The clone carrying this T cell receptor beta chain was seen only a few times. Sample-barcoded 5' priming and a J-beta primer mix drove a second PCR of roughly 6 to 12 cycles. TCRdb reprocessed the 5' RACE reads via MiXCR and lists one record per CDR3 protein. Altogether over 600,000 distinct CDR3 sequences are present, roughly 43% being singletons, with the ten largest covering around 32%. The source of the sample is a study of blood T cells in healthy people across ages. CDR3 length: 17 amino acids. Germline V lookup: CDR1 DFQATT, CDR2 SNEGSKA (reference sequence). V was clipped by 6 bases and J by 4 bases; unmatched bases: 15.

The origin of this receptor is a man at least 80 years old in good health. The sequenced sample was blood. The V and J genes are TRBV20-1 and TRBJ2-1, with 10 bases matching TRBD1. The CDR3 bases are TGCAGTGCCCATCCAACCCGGGACAGGGGAGTATACAATGAGCAGTTCTTC. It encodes CSAHPTRDRGVYNEQFF.